The 2 T cell receptor beta chains listed next were all sequenced from one sample in a study of cytomegalovirus exposure and HLA in healthy donors (dated by TCRdb to between 2016 and 2019). The library was produced with the immunoSEQ multiplex PCR assay. TCRdb provides this immuneACCESS table in a form limited to in-frame rearrangements. Some clones are lacking; in checked studies, under half of them reflect an unresolved V gene, and why the rest are absent is not known. The sample profile shows 100,000 to 150,000 clones; roughly 89% of them were found once. 2% to 2.5% of the sample is held by the ten biggest clonotypes. Sequencing input: PBMCs. These receptors originate from a woman between 18 and 29 years old in good health and CMV-seronegative.

This clone occurred once. This sequence joins TRBV2 and TRBJ1-4; 7 nucleotides line up with TRBD1. Per the germline V gene, CDR1 is SNHLY and CDR2 is FYNNEI. CDR3 length equals 15 residues. J gave up 8 bases and V 0 bases, and 6 bases lay outside the gene matches. CDR3 in DNA: TGTGCCAGCAGTGAAGCGGGACAGAGTACCGAAAAACTGTTTTTT. This codes for CASSEAGQSTEKLFF.

The gene calls are TRBV18 and TRBJ1-1, with a tentative D call TRBD1 (6 bases). CDR3 length: 17 amino acids. Trimming shortened V by 4 bases and J by 3 bases, and 21 bases separated the two germline ends. CDR1 is KGHSH and CDR2 is LQKENI in the germline V gene. This CDR3 reads CASSRRKGVWEHTEAFF. CDR3 nucleotide sequence: TGTGCCAGCTCACGCCGAAAGGGGGTTTGGGAGCACACTGAAGCTTTCTTT.